A single sample gave rise to the 26 T cell receptor beta chains below, sequenced in a study of blood T cell repertoires in COVID-19. Repertoires were generated with immunoSEQ multiplex PCR, while TCRdb's copy carries only in-frame clones and drops some. The repertoire holds 170,000 or so clones, with around 90% as singletons. The sequenced sample consisted of peripheral blood. The receptors originated from a man aged 40-49 years with active or convalescent COVID-19.

This clone was seen only once. The chain carries TRBV2 and TRBJ1-2; the D is unclear. Germline V gene sequence: CDR1 SNHLY, CDR2 FYNNEI. The V end was cut by 3 bases, the J end by 8 bases, with 10 bases between. The CDR3 is 12 residues long. CDR3 bases: TGTGCCAGCAGTGATCCCAGGTCGGGCTACACCTTC. It translates to CASSDPRSGYTF.

V gene TRBV27 combines with J gene TRBJ2-7; D gene ambiguous. Trimming stripped 3 bases from V and 2 bases from J, with 11 bases between. Germline lookup yields CDR1 MNHEY and CDR2 SMNVEV (reference sequence). This CDR3 is 14 amino acids long. The CDR3 DNA is TGTGCCAGCAGTTTTTTACAGTCGACCTACGAGCAGTACTTC. This codes for CASSFLQSTYEQYF.

J is TRBJ2-7 and V is TRBV5-1; perhaps TRBD1 as D (5 bases). The V gene's germline CDR1 is SGHRS and CDR2 YFSETQ. Trimming left V 2 bases short and J 1 base short, with 10 bases between. There are 14 residues in the CDR3. The CDR3 loop reads CASSFTGGSYEQYF. DNA for the CDR3: TGCGCCAGCAGCTTTACAGGTGGGTCCTACGAGCAGTACTTC.

V is TRBV24-1 and J is TRBJ1-6; D is ambiguous. Per germline, CDR1 KGHDR and CDR2 SFDVKD. V dropped 5 bases and J dropped 8 bases, with 9 bases sitting between them. CDR3 length: 13 amino acids. CDR3 coding DNA: TGTGCCACCAGTGGAGGTGAATATTCACCCCTCCACTTT. Protein sequence: CATSGGEYSPLHF.

V and J are TRBV7-9 and TRBJ1-1; D gene ambiguous. The CDR3 has 14 residues. Germline V gene data show CDR1 as SEHNR and CDR2 as FQNEAQ (reference sequence). The germline V and J ends were trimmed by 1 base and 1 base, with 7 bases remaining between them. CDR3 in amino acids: CASSLGPENTEAFF. The DNA for the CDR3 is TGTGCCAGCAGCTTAGGCCCAGAGAACACTGAAGCTTTCTTT.

V and J are TRBV7-2 and TRBJ1-2; the match to TRBD1 covers 7 bases. CDR3 length: 15 residues. The V segment lost 5 bases and the J segment 6 bases; nucleotides outside the gene matches: 12. Germline values: CDR1 SGHTA, CDR2 FQGNSA. The CDR3 region is CASSTQGPTVDGYTF. The CDR3 DNA is TGTGCCAGCAGCACACAGGGGCCGACAGTGGATGGCTACACCTTC.

The table lists this clone with a count of one. This rearrangement joins TRBV7-9 to TRBJ2-1; D may be TRBD2 (6 bases). CDR3 length equals 14 residues. Germline loops: CDR1 SEHNR, CDR2 FQNEAQ (reference sequence). The germline V and J ends were trimmed by 7 bases and 9 bases, with 19 bases remaining between them. CDR3 in amino acids: CASTPFSGASEQFF. The CDR3 DNA sequence: TGTGCCAGCACCCCTTTTAGCGGAGCGAGTGAGCAGTTCTTC.

This sequence joins TRBV7-9 and TRBJ2-2; the D gene is possibly TRBD2 (5 bases). The CDR3 consists of 14 residues. Germline loops: CDR1 SEHNR, CDR2 FQNEAQ (reference sequence). V was clipped by 5 bases and J by 6 bases, with 13 bases between them. The CDR3, as DNA: TGTGCCAGCAGCCCACAGCTAGCTGCCGGGGAGCTGTTTTTT. The encoded protein is CASSPQLAAGELFF.

The CDR3 loop is CASSLDVGSSYNSPLHF. The CDR3 DNA reads TGCGCCAGCAGCTTGGACGTAGGGAGCTCCTATAATTCACCCCTCCACTTT. The chain couples TRBV5-1 to TRBJ1-6, with unresolved D. The CDR3 consists of 17 residues. Trimming removed 0 bases at V and 0 bases at J, with 10 bases between. From germline, CDR1 is SGHRS and CDR2 YFSETQ.

This chain links TRBV9 with TRBJ2-7, with D maybe TRBD2 (5 bases). Between the trimmed V and J ends, which lost 4 bases and 2 bases, there was a span of 13 bases. The CDR3 sequence is 14 residues long. Germline CDR1 and CDR2: SGDLS and YYNGEE. CDR3 amino acids: CASSPRLAAYEQYF. The CDR3 DNA follows: TGTGCCAGCAGCCCCCGCCTAGCTGCCTACGAGCAGTACTTC.

The J gene is TRBJ1-5, the V gene TRBV28; D is unclear. Germline CDR1 and CDR2: MDHEN and SYDVKM. Trimming pared 6 bases from V and 2 bases from J, leaving 11 bases between. The CDR3 covers 14 residues. The CDR3 DNA follows: TGTGCCAGCAGCCCCCGACTGGGCAATCAGCCCCAGCATTTT. Protein sequence: CASSPRLGNQPQHF. The whole variable domain, filled in from reference TRBV28 and TRBJ1-5, reads DVKVTQSSRYLVKRTGEKVFLECVQDMDHENMFWYRQDPGLGLRLIYFSYDVKMKEKGDIPEGYSVSREKKERFSLILESASTNQTSMYLCASSPRLGNQPQHFGDGTRLSIL.

This clone was detected only once. V gene TRBV6-2 or TRBV6-3 combines with J gene TRBJ2-1; D uncertain. Germline CDR1 reads MNHEY; CDR2 reads SVGEGT. This CDR3 spans 13 amino acids. V lost 2 bases to trimming and J lost 5 bases, with 7 bases between them. The CDR3 region has the DNA TGTGCCAGCAGTTACCTTCTACACAATGAGCAGTTCTTC. This sequence encodes CASSYLLHNEQFF.

A few counts support this clone. This chain uses TRBV20-1 with TRBJ1-2; 9 bases map to TRBD1. The CDR3 totals 13 residues. Trimming cost V 3 bases and J 8 bases; bases outside gene matches: 7. The germline CDR1 and CDR2 sequences are DFQATT and SNEGSKA (reference sequence). In nucleotides, the CDR3 is TGCAGTGCTAGTCCCGGGACAGGGCGAGGCTACACCTTC. This codes for CSASPGTGRGYTF.

This chain links TRBV19 with TRBJ1-1; a possible D gene is TRBD1 (5 bases). The CDR3 runs 13 residues. Trimming pared 5 bases from V and 5 bases from J, leaving 12 bases between. CDR1 is LNHDA and CDR2 is SQIVND in the germline V gene (reference sequence). CDR3 in amino acids: CASSPGGRTEAFF. CDR3 nucleotides: TGTGCCAGTAGTCCCGGGGGGAGAACTGAAGCTTTCTTT.

V gene TRBV6-5 combines with J gene TRBJ1-6; no firm D call. V lost 2 bases to trimming and J lost 4 bases, with 12 bases between them. CDR1 is MNHEY and CDR2 is SVGAGI in the germline V gene. This CDR3 comprises 16 residues. The CDR3 loop reads CASSYRAGRYNSPLHF. CDR3 DNA: TGTGCCAGCAGTTACCGAGCGGGAAGGTATAATTCACCCCTCCACTTT.

The chain links TRBV7-9 to TRBJ2-3, with D possibly TRBD2 on 7 matching bases. Deletions cut 6 bases from V and 0 bases from J, with 25 bases between. This CDR3 has 19 residues. Germline lookup yields CDR1 SEHNR and CDR2 FQNEAQ (reference sequence). CDR3 amino acids: CASRWPPGGGLPSTDTQYF. CDR3 in DNA: TGTGCCAGCAGGTGGCCGCCGGGCGGGGGCTTGCCTAGCACAGATACGCAGTATTTT.

The chain recombines TRBV28 with TRBJ1-4; TRBD1 matches 8 bases. The CDR3 is made up of 15 amino acids. In germline, CDR1 is MDHEN, CDR2 SYDVKM. V shed 5 bases, J shed 5 bases, and the junction held 7 bases outside the gene matches. CDR3 DNA: TGTGCCAGCAGTCCACTGACAGGGGTGAATGAAAAACTGTTTTTT. This sequence encodes CASSPLTGVNEKLFF.

J is TRBJ2-3 and V is TRBV6-2 or TRBV6-3; a weak D match, TRBD1 (6 bases). The CDR3 consists of 17 residues. Trimming removed 0 bases from V and 2 bases from J, with 15 bases in between. Germline assignment: CDR1 MNHEY and CDR2 SVGEGT. The CDR3 loop is CASSYSNFDRSTDTQYF. The CDR3 DNA follows: TGTGCCAGCAGTTACTCGAATTTTGACAGGTCCACAGATACGCAGTATTTT.

The chain has TRBV27 and TRBJ1-5, with 9 bases that match TRBD1. This CDR3 comprises 19 residues. The V gene end was trimmed by 6 bases and the J gene end by 6 bases; junction bases not matched to a gene: 21. Germline lookup yields CDR1 MNHEY and CDR2 SMNVEV (reference sequence). CDR3 bases: TGTGCCAGCAGACCAAAAGGGAATCCCGGGACAGGGAGTGGTCAGCCCCAGCATTTT. This sequence encodes CASRPKGNPGTGSGQPQHF.

In its sample, this clone was seen once. The rearrangement links TRBV11-2 to TRBJ2-3; 7 bases agree with TRBD2. The V gene's germline CDR1 is SGHAT and CDR2 FQNNGV. V dropped 4 bases and J dropped 2; count of bases not matched to a gene: 6. The CDR3 is 15 residues long. The CDR3 coding sequence is TGTGCCAGCAGCTCCGGGACTATCAACACAGATACGCAGTATTTT. Translating it yields CASSSGTINTDTQYF.

The rearrangement uses TRBV3-1 (or the pseudogene TRBV3-2) and TRBJ1-5, with TRBD1 matching over 12 bases. The V gene's germline CDR1 is LGHDT and CDR2 YNNKEL (reference sequence). The CDR3 has 17 residues. V was clipped by 6 bases and J by 1 base; unmatched bases: 7. CDR3 bases: TGTGCCAGCAGTCCCGGGACAGGGGGCACGAGCAATCAGCCCCAGCATTTT. Amino acids: CASSPGTGGTSNQPQHF.

V and J are TRBV28 and TRBJ1-2; the match to TRBD1 covers 8 bases. Trimming at V came to 4 bases and at J to 4 bases, leaving 5 bases not matched to a gene. Germline loops: CDR1 MDHEN, CDR2 SYDVKM. This CDR3 has 14 residues. For the CDR3, the DNA is TGTGCCAGCAGTTCTGGACAGGGTAGCTATGGCTACACCTTC. Its translation: CASSSGQGSYGYTF.

The chain recombines TRBV19 with TRBJ2-7; TRBD1 matches at 12 bases. J was trimmed by 3 bases and V by 6 bases; bases with no gene match: 3. CDR3 size: 14 residues. The germline gives CDR1 LNHDA, CDR2 SQIVND (reference sequence). This CDR3 reads CASRGTGGGYEQYF. DNA of the CDR3: TGTGCCAGTAGGGGGACAGGGGGCGGCTACGAGCAGTACTTC. The full variable domain, completed using reference TRBV19 and TRBJ2-7, is DGGITQSPKYLFRKEGQNVTLSCEQNLNHDAMYWYRQDPGQGLRLIYYSQIVNDFQKGDIAEGYSVSREKKESFPLTVTSAQKNPTAFYLCASRGTGGGYEQYFGPGTRLTVT.

This clone was counted a few times. The J gene is TRBJ2-1, the V gene TRBV11-3; D possibly corresponds to TRBD1 (6 bases). The CDR3 consists of 17 residues. V was shortened by 9 bases and J by 3 bases, with 24 bases between the two germline ends. Germline lookup yields CDR1 SGHNT and CDR2 YENEEA. Here the CDR3 reads CARVQGGIREHYNEQFF. The CDR3 DNA reads as TGTGCCAGGGTCCAAGGGGGAATCCGCGAGCACTACAATGAGCAGTTCTTC.

The CDR3, as DNA: TGTGCCAGCAGCCAAGATGCCCGGGTTGGGGGCTACACCTTC. It is translated as CASSQDARVGGYTF. V usage is TRBV3-1 (or the pseudogene TRBV3-2) and J usage is TRBJ1-2; D gene unclear. The CDR3 extends over 14 amino acids. Germline CDR1 and CDR2: LGHDT and YNNKEL (reference sequence). V lost 0 bases, J lost 8 bases, and 13 bases lay in between.

This clone was observed a single time. V usage is TRBV7-2 and J usage is TRBJ2-2; D ambiguous. Trimming cost V 6 bases and J 8 bases, with 7 bases left between them. Germline values: CDR1 SGHTA, CDR2 FQGNSA. CDR3 size: 11 residues. For the CDR3, the DNA is TGTGCCAGCAGGTCCCTAGGGGAGCTGTTTTTT. This sequence encodes CASRSLGELFF.